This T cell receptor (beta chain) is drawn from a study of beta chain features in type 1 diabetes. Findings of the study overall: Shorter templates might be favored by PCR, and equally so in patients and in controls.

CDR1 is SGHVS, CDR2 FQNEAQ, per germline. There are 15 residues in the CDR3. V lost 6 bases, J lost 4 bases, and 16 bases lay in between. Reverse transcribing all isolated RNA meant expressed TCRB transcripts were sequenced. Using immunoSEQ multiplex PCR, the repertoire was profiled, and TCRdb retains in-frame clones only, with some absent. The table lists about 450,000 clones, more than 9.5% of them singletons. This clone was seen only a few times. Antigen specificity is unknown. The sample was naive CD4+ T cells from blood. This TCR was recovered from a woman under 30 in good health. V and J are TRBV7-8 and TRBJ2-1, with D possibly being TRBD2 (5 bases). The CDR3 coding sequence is TGTGCCAGCAGATCCGGACTCGTGCCTTACAATGAGCAGTTCTTC. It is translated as CASRSGLVPYNEQFF.